The source of this T cell receptor (beta chain) is a study of T cell responses to AZD1222 COVID-19 vaccine. General observations from the study: Variant regions that are unmutated are reportedly the target of nearly half of spike-specific TCRs. Most donors were white British, females outnumbered males, and clonal diversity was possibly underestimated. There were repertoire samples only from the period after the peak T cell response.

CDR1 LGHNA and CDR2 YSLEER come from the germline V gene. Trimming removed 5 bases from V and 2 bases from J, with 22 bases in between. There are 17 residues in the CDR3. In regard to this clone: Its antigen remains unidentified.

Assay: immunoSEQ multiplex PCR; the TCRdb copy retains only in-frame clones and omits some. The data show 150,000 or so clones, just under 90% seen once. Here the sequenced sample was peripheral blood, taken 28 days after the second dose of the MenACWY control vaccine. The clonotype originates from an adult who received the MenACWY meningococcal vaccine as a control. The chain carries TRBV4-3 and TRBJ2-7; perhaps TRBD1 as D (6 bases). The CDR3 nucleotides read TGCGCCAGCAGCTTCCTCTCCCAGGACAGACAACCCTACGAGCAGTACTTC. This encodes CASSFLSQDRQPYEQYF.